Presented here are 24 T cell receptor beta chains from one specimen sequenced in a study of blood T cell repertoires in COVID-19. The table came from immunoSEQ multiplex PCR; TCRdb's copy has only in-frame clones and leaves some out. The sample contains 140,000 to 150,000 clones, around 86% of which appear only once. What was sequenced was PBMCs or T cells enriched from blood (not recorded which). These TCRs come from a man aged 55 to 70 who had recovered from COVID-19.

V usage is TRBV5-5 and J usage is TRBJ1-5; D is ambiguous. This CDR3 has 16 residues. The germline V and J ends were trimmed by 4 bases and 3 bases, with 17 bases remaining between them. Germline-derived CDR1 and CDR2 are SGHKS and YYEKEE (reference sequence). The CDR3 spells CASSPLGGRTNQPQHF. The DNA for the CDR3 is TGTGCCAGCAGCCCCCTAGGAGGACGGACCAATCAGCCCCAGCATTTT.

The rearrangement uses TRBV14 and TRBJ1-1, with TRBD1 identical over 11 bases. CDR1 and CDR2 (germline): SGHDN, FVKESK. The CDR3 totals 15 residues. The trim removed 5 bases at V and 2 bases at J, leaving 4 bases unmatched. The DNA for the CDR3 is TGTGCCAGCAGCTTAAGGACAGGGGGCAACACTGAAGCTTTCTTT. As protein: CASSLRTGGNTEAFF.

This clone was counted a few times. In nucleotides, the CDR3 is TGTGCCAGCTGCAGGGACAGAACGGATGGCTACACCTTC. It encodes CASCRDRTDGYTF. This sequence joins TRBV18 and TRBJ1-2; TRBD1 agrees at 7 bases. The trim removed 7 bases at V and 6 bases at J, leaving 8 bases unmatched. This CDR3 has 13 amino acids. In germline, CDR1 is KGHSH, CDR2 LQKENI.

V and J are TRBV19 and TRBJ1-5, with a possible D match to TRBD1 (6 bases). The CDR3 has 13 amino acids. From germline, CDR1 is LNHDA and CDR2 SQIVND (reference sequence). Trimming removed 7 bases at V and 10 bases at J, with 17 bases between. CDR3 residues: CASTSAGDNPQHF. CDR3 nucleotide sequence: TGTGCCAGTACCTCTGCGGGGGACAATCCCCAGCATTTT.

The rearrangement links TRBV19 to TRBJ2-6; 9 bases map to TRBD1. The CDR3 has 19 residues. The V gene end was trimmed by 3 bases and the J gene end by 0 bases; junction bases not matched to a gene: 9. Germline loops: CDR1 LNHDA, CDR2 SQIVND (reference sequence). For the CDR3, the DNA is TGTGCCAGTAGTATCTTCGGGGGACAGGGACACTCTGGGGCCAACGTCCTGACTTTC. It translates to CASSIFGGQGHSGANVLTF. Full variable domain (remainder filled in from reference TRBV19 and TRBJ2-6): DGGITQSPKYLFRKEGQNVTLSCEQNLNHDAMYWYRQDPGQGLRLIYYSQIVNDFQKGDIAEGYSVSREKKESFPLTVTSAQKNPTAFYLCASSIFGGQGHSGANVLTFGAGSRLTVL.

This clone was seen more than once but under ten times. This chain uses TRBV6-6 with TRBJ2-7; 8 bases are a match to TRBD2. The CDR3 covers 18 residues. Germline CDR1 is MNHNY and CDR2 is SVGAGI (reference sequence). Losses at the gene ends were 5 bases for V and 3 bases for J; bases not matched to a gene: 18. The DNA for the CDR3 is TGTGCCAGCAGTCCCCGGGGGGTAGCGGGGTTTAGAGACTACGAGCAGTACTTC. Its protein is CASSPRGVAGFRDYEQYF.

The chain has TRBV19 and TRBJ2-3, with D perhaps matching TRBD2 (5 bases). V dropped 2 bases and J dropped 5 bases, with 14 bases sitting between them. Germline V lookup: CDR1 LNHDA, CDR2 SQIVND (reference sequence). The CDR3 loop spans 15 amino acids. The CDR3 nucleotides read TGTGCCAGTAGTATACTCCTTTTTGGGAGAGATACGCAGTATTTT. Translating it yields CASSILLFGRDTQYF. The variable domain in full, with the rest retrieved from reference TRBV19 and TRBJ2-3, is DGGITQSPKYLFRKEGQNVTLSCEQNLNHDAMYWYRQDPGQGLRLIYYSQIVNDFQKGDIAEGYSVSREKKESFPLTVTSAQKNPTAFYLCASSILLFGRDTQYFGPGTRLTVL.

V gene TRBV6-5 combines with J gene TRBJ1-3, with D hard to call. Germline CDR1 and CDR2: MNHEY and SVGAGI. This CDR3 comprises 15 residues. Trimming removed 0 bases from V and 0 bases from J, with 6 bases in between. CDR3 amino acids: CASSYSGGSGNTIYF. In nucleotides, the CDR3 is TGTGCCAGCAGTTACTCTGGAGGCTCTGGAAACACCATATATTTT.

The rearrangement joins TRBV21-1 to TRBJ1-6; the table's D gene call, TRBD1, was not cross checked with the DNA. TRBV21-1 is flagged as a pseudogene. This CDR3 is 15 amino acids long. The CDR3 sequence: CASSKDSSYNSPLHF. CDR3 nucleotides: TGTGCCAGCAGCAAAGACAGCTCCTATAATTCACCCCTCCACTTT.

This clone turned up a few times. The V call is TRBV25-1, the J call TRBJ1-2; tentatively, D is TRBD1 (5 bases). V lost 2 bases to trimming and J lost 8 bases, with 12 bases between them. CDR3 length: 13 amino acids. Germline CDR1 reads MGHDK; CDR2 reads SYGVNS. CDR3 residues: CASSERGVDGYTF. The CDR3 DNA reads as TGTGCCAGCAGTGAAAGGGGTGTGGACGGCTACACCTTC.

The chain joins TRBV11-2 to TRBJ1-3; D gene uncertain. The ends were cut back, 4 bases at V and 2 bases at J, with 9 bases in the middle. This CDR3 is built from 14 residues. Germline V CDR1 and CDR2: SGHAT, FQNNGV. This chain's CDR3 is CASSSGEAGNTIYF. As DNA, the CDR3 is TGTGCCAGCAGCTCTGGGGAGGCTGGAAACACCATATATTTT.

This clone was detected a few times. The gene calls are TRBV7-8 and TRBJ2-7, with 7 bases matching TRBD2. The CDR3 spans 12 residues. The germline V gene has CDR1 SGHVS and CDR2 FQNEAQ. Germline trimming cut 7 bases from V and 5 bases from J; bases unmatched to any gene: 5. This CDR3 reads CASTPAGDEQYF. Written as DNA, the CDR3 is TGTGCCAGCACCCCGGCGGGGGACGAGCAGTACTTC.

The chain has TRBV5-1 and TRBJ2-3; the match to TRBD1 covers 7 bases. CDR3 size: 14 residues. The V and J ends lost 3 bases and 2 bases, in that order; junction bases with no gene match: 3. Per the germline V gene, CDR1 is SGHRS and CDR2 is YFSETQ. As DNA, the CDR3 is TGCGCCAGCAGCTGGGGACAGCTCACAGATACGCAGTATTTT. Amino acids: CASSWGQLTDTQYF.

CDR3 protein: CASSFSGSITGELFF. The CDR3 coding sequence is TGCGCCAGCAGCTTCTCGGGGTCTATCACCGGGGAGCTGTTTTTT. The chain employs TRBV5-1 and TRBJ2-2, with D tentatively TRBD2 (5 bases). Trimming cost V 2 bases and J 4 bases, with 12 bases left between them. The germline V gene encodes CDR1 SGHRS and CDR2 YFSETQ. CDR3 length: 15 amino acids.

The chain carries TRBV4-1 and TRBJ1-4; 7 nucleotides align to TRBD1. The CDR3 consists of 14 residues. V trimming: 6 bases; J trimming: 3 bases; junction bases outside the gene matches: 4. The germline CDR1 and CDR2 sequences are MGHRA and YSYEKL. The CDR3: CASSLTGSNEKLFF. The CDR3 DNA reads as TGCGCCAGCAGTCTGACAGGGTCTAATGAAAAACTGTTTTTT.

The gene calls are TRBV18 and TRBJ2-1, with 7 bases matching TRBD1. This CDR3 region has 15 residues. Losses at the gene ends were 2 bases for V and 6 bases for J; bases not matched to a gene: 7. CDR1 is KGHSH, CDR2 LQKENI, per germline. CDR3: CASSPRQGVFNEQFF. The CDR3 region has the DNA TGTGCCAGCTCACCAAGGCAGGGGGTCTTCAATGAGCAGTTCTTC.

The chain joins TRBV27 to TRBJ2-7; 12 bases are a match to TRBD1. V gave up 6 bases and J gave up 7 bases; unmatched junction bases: 10. The germline gives CDR1 MNHEY, CDR2 SMNVEV (reference sequence). The CDR3 covers 15 residues. The DNA for the CDR3 is TGTGCCAGCAGGTTAAGGGGACAGGGGGCGCGGGAGCAGTACTTC. Translated: CASRLRGQGAREQYF.

The table lists this clone with a count of one. This chain uses TRBV19 with TRBJ2-7, with 9 bases matching TRBD1. This CDR3 is 14 amino acids long. The trim removed 8 bases at V and 3 bases at J, leaving 8 bases unmatched. Germline V gene data show CDR1 as LNHDA and CDR2 as SQIVND (reference sequence). The CDR3 loop is CASGRTGVSYEQYF. Written as DNA, the CDR3 is TGTGCCAGTGGGAGGACAGGGGTGAGCTACGAGCAGTACTTC.

V and J are TRBV11-2 and TRBJ2-1, with D unresolved. Between the trimmed V and J ends, which lost 5 bases and 6 bases, there was a span of 17 bases. The CDR3 runs to 15 residues. The germline CDR1 and CDR2 sequences are SGHAT and FQNNGV. In DNA form, the CDR3 reads TGTGCCAGCAGCCCCAGCCCCCGTAGCCCCAATGAGCAGTTCTTC. It is translated as CASSPSPRSPNEQFF.

The chain combines TRBV28 with TRBJ1-6; D gene ambiguous. The CDR3 is 12 residues long. Trimming left V 7 bases short and J 7 bases short, with 8 bases between. CDR1 and CDR2 (germline): MDHEN, SYDVKM. The CDR3 DNA reads TGTGCCAGCACTTCCGGGAATTCACCCCTCCACTTT. It codes for CASTSGNSPLHF.

This chain joins TRBV29-1 and TRBJ2-2; 9 nucleotides match TRBD1. CDR3 length: 18 amino acids. Germline CDR1 and CDR2: SQVTM and ANQGSEA. With V trimmed by 0 bases and J by 4 bases, 12 bases remained unmatched. The CDR3 protein is CSVEDRGVGQGSTGELFF. DNA of the CDR3: TGCAGCGTTGAAGATAGGGGGGTTGGACAGGGGAGCACCGGGGAGCTGTTTTTT.

This clone has only one observation. The rearrangement joins TRBV19 to TRBJ2-6; 9 bases map to TRBD1. The CDR3 contains 17 residues. Trimming removed 4 bases from V and 4 bases from J; junction bases left unmatched: 8. CDR1 is LNHDA and CDR2 is SQIVND in the germline V gene (reference sequence). The CDR3, as DNA: TGTGCCAGTAGTACAACCAACAGGGGGCTCGGGGCCAACGTCCTGACTTTC. The encoded protein is CASSTTNRGLGANVLTF. Full variable domain (remainder filled in from reference TRBV19 and TRBJ2-6): DGGITQSPKYLFRKEGQNVTLSCEQNLNHDAMYWYRQDPGQGLRLIYYSQIVNDFQKGDIAEGYSVSREKKESFPLTVTSAQKNPTAFYLCASSTTNRGLGANVLTFGAGSRLTVL.

This chain connects TRBV30 to TRBJ1-2; no firm D call. The CDR3 totals 12 residues. V was cut by 2 bases and J by 10 bases, with 14 bases left in between. The germline gives CDR1 GTSNPN, CDR2 SVGIG (reference sequence). The CDR3 region is CAWSSQRSDYTF. The CDR3 bases are TGTGCCTGGAGTTCCCAGAGGTCAGACTACACCTTC.

This chain joins TRBV29-1 and TRBJ2-1; TRBD2 is a possible D gene (6 bases). Trimming left V 3 bases short and J 9 bases short, with 12 bases between. The CDR3 has 12 residues. Germline V CDR1 and CDR2: SQVTM, ANQGSEA. This chain's CDR3 is CSVDLGEVEQFF. The CDR3 nucleotides read TGCAGCGTTGACCTGGGGGAGGTTGAGCAGTTCTTC.